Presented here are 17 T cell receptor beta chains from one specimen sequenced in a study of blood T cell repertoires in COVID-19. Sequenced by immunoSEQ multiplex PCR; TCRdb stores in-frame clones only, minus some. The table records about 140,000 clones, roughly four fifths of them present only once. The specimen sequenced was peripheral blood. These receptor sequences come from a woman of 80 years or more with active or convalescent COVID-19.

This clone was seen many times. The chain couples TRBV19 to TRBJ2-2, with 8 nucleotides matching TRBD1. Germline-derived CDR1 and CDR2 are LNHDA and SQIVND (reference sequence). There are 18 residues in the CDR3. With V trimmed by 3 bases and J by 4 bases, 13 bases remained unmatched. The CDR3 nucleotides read TGTGCCAGTAGTATCCAGATCGGCAGGGGGCAGGGCACCGGGGAGCTGTTTTTT. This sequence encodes CASSIQIGRGQGTGELFF.

The CDR3 sequence is CASRDRGPPGANVLTF. In DNA, the CDR3 is TGTGCCAGCCGGGACAGGGGACCCCCTGGGGCCAACGTCCTGACTTTC. The genes are TRBV28 and TRBJ2-6, with TRBD1 matching over 10 bases. Germline V lookup: CDR1 MDHEN, CDR2 SYDVKM. This CDR3 contains 16 residues. V lost 8 bases to trimming and J lost 2 bases; unmatched junction nucleotides: 6. Full variable domain (rest looked up from reference TRBV28 and TRBJ2-6): DVKVTQSSRYLVKRTGEKVFLECVQDMDHENMFWYRQDPGLGLRLIYFSYDVKMKEKGDIPEGYSVSREKKERFSLILESASTNQTSMYLCASRDRGPPGANVLTFGAGSRLTVL.

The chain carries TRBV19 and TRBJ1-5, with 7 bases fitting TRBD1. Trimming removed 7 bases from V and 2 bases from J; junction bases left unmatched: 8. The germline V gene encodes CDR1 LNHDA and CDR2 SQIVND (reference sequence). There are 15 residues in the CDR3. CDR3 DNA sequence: TGTGCCAGTAAACCGGGACAGCGAGGCAATCAGCCCCAGCATTTT. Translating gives CASKPGQRGNQPQHF.

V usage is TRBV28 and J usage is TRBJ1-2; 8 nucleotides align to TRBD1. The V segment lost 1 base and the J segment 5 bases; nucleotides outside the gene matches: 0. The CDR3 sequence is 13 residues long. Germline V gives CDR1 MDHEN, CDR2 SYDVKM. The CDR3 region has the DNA TGTGCCAGCAGTTTATACAGGGGGTATGGCTACACCTTC. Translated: CASSLYRGYGYTF.

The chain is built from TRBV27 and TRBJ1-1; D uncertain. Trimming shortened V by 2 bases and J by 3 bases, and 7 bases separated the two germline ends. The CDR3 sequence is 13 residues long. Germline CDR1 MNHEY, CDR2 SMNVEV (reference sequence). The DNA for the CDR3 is TGTGCCAGCAGTTTACTAGAGCACACTGAAGCTTTCTTT. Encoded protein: CASSLLEHTEAFF.

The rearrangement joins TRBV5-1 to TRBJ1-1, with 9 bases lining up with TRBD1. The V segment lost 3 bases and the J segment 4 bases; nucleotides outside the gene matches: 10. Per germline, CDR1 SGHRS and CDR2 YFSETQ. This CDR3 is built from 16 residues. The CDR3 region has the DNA TGCGCCAGCAGCTCTCCTCCGGGACAGGGTCTCACTGAAGCTTTCTTT. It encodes CASSSPPGQGLTEAFF.

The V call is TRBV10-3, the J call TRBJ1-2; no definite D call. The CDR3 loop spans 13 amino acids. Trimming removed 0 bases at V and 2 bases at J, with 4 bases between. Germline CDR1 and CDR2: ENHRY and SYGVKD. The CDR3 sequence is CAISESINYGYTF. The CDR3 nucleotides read TGTGCCATCAGTGAGTCTATCAACTATGGCTACACCTTC.

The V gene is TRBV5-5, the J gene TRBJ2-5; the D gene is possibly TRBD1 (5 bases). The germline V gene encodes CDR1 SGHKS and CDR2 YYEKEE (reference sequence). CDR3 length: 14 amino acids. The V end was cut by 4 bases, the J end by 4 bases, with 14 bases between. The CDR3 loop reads CASSLQGPLETQYF. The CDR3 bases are TGTGCCAGCAGCCTCCAGGGCCCTTTAGAGACCCAGTACTTC.

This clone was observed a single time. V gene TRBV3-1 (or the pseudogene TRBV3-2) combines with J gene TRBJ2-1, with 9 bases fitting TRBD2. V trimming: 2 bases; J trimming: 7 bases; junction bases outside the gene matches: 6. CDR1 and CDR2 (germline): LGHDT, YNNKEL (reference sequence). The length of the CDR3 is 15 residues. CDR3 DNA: TGTGCCAGCAGCCAAAGTGGACTAGCGAAAAATGAGCAGTTCTTC. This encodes CASSQSGLAKNEQFF.

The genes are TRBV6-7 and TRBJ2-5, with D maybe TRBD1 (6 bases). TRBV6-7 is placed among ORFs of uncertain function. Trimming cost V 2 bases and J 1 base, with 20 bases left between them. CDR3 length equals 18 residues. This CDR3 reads CASSYARGTFGRQETQYF. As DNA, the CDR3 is TGTGCCAGCAGTTACGCACGAGGGACATTCGGACGCCAAGAGACCCAGTACTTC.

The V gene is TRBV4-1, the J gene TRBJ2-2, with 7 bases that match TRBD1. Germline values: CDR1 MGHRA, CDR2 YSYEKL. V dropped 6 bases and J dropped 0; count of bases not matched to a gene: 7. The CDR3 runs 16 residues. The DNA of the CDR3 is TGCGCCAGCAGTTATATCCAGGGGGCGAACACCGGGGAGCTGTTTTTT. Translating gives CASSYIQGANTGELFF.

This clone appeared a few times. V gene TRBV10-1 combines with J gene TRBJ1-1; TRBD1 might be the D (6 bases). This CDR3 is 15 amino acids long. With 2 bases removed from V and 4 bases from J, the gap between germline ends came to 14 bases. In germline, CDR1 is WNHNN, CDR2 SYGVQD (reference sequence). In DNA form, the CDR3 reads TGCGCCAGCAGTGAGACCGGGGGGGGCACCACTGAAGCTTTCTTT. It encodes CASSETGGGTTEAFF.

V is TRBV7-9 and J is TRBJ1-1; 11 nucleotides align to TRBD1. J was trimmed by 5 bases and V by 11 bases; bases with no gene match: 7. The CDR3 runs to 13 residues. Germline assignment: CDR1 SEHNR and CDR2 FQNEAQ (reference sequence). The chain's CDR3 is CAGAGTGGTEAFF. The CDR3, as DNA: TGTGCCGGTGCCGGGACAGGGGGAACTGAAGCTTTCTTT.

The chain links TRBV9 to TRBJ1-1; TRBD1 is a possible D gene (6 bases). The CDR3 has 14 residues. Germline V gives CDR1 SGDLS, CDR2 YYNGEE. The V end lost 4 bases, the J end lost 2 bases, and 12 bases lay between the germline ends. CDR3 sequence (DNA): TGTGCCAGCAGCCTTCGGACAGCCAACACTGAAGCTTTCTTT. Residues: CASSLRTANTEAFF. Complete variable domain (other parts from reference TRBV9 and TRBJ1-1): DSGVTQTPKHLITATGQRVTLRCSPRSGDLSVYWYQQSLDQGLQFLIQYYNGEERAKGNILERFSAQQFPDLHSELNLSSLELGDSALYFCASSLRTANTEAFFGQGTRLTVV.

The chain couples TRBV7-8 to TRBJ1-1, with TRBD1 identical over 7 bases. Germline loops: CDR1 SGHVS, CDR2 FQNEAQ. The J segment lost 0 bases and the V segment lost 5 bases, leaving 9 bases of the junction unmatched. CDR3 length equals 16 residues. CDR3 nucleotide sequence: TGTGCCAGCAGCCTGCCGGGACAGAGATTGAACACTGAAGCTTTCTTT. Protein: CASSLPGQRLNTEAFF.

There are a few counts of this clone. CDR3 loop: CASRNSGLIHEQYF. DNA of the CDR3: TGTGCCAGCAGGAATAGCGGGCTTATCCACGAGCAGTACTTC. V is TRBV27 and J is TRBJ2-7; 7 bases fit TRBD2. J was trimmed by 5 bases and V by 6 bases; bases with no gene match: 10. The CDR3 is made up of 14 amino acids. The germline gives CDR1 MNHEY, CDR2 SMNVEV (reference sequence).

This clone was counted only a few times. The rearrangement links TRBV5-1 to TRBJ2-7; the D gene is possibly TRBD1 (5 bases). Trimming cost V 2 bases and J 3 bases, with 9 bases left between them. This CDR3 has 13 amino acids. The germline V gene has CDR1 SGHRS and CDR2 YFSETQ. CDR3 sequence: CASSLAGNYEQYF. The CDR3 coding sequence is TGCGCCAGCAGCTTAGCAGGGAACTACGAGCAGTACTTC.